This T cell receptor beta chain emerged from a study of cytomegalovirus exposure and HLA in healthy donors. Per the germline V gene, CDR1 is SGHRS and CDR2 is YFSETQ. Trimming pared 0 bases from V and 3 bases from J, leaving 7 bases between. This CDR3 comprises 13 residues. In the PCR, 60 Vbeta and 13 Jbeta primers were used. Here immunoSEQ multiplex PCR was the method, and the copy in TCRdb shows in-frame clones only, minus some. The sample consists of roughly 120,000 clones, about two thirds of them appearing once. This clonotype was sampled from a middle-aged woman in good health and CMV-seropositive. The specimen sequenced was PBMCs. The rearrangement joins TRBV5-1 to TRBJ2-7; D is undetermined. The CDR3 bases are TGCGCCAGCAGCTTGGGACGACTCTACGAGCAGTACTTC. This gives the protein CASSLGRLYEQYF. Combining the CDR3 with reference TRBV5-1 and TRBJ2-7 gives the whole variable domain KAGVTQTPRYLIKTRGQQVTLSCSPISGHRSVSWYQQTPGQGLQFLFEYFSETQRNKGNFPGRFSGRQFSNSRSEMNVSTLELGDSALYLCASSLGRLYEQYFGPGTRLTVT.